This T cell receptor (beta chain) was obtained from a study of T cell responses to AZD1222 COVID-19 vaccine. The study's findings and limits: Repertoire sampling occurred only after the peak T cell response. Close to half of all spike-specific TCRs reportedly target regions of the variants that are unmutated. AZD1222 recipients seropositive at baseline numbered only five to seven.

Note on this clone: Its antigen remains unidentified.

Here immunoSEQ multiplex PCR was the method, and the copy in TCRdb shows in-frame clones only, minus some. The sample has tens of thousands of clones, roughly 90% seen once; the top ten hold 7.5% to 9%. The sequence was collected from an adult in good health. The starting material was peripheral blood, obtained on day 0 of AZD1222 vaccination.

The chain's CDR3 is CASREQGRNNEQFF. In DNA form, the CDR3 reads TGTGCCAGTAGGGAACAGGGTCGGAACAATGAGCAGTTCTTC. The V and J genes are TRBV19 and TRBJ2-1; the D gene is possibly TRBD1 (6 bases). The CDR3 spans 14 residues. The germline CDR1 and CDR2 sequences are LNHDA and SQIVND (reference sequence). The germline V and J ends were trimmed by 6 bases and 5 bases, with 14 bases remaining between them.